This T cell receptor beta chain was captured in a study of CD8+CD57+ T cells in acquired aplastic anemia. In the study overall: On average, sorted CD4+ and CD8+ cells gave 3.2 ug of DNA.

Patients who underwent sequencing had shown CD8+CD57+ cell expansion by flow cytometry. TCR beta VDJ and CDR3 profiling used genomic DNA as template. TCRdb independently ran MiXCR on the reads; one entry per CDR3 protein. This table has 170,000 or so distinct CDR3 sequences, 50% to 65% appearing once. The receptor's source is a human donor with aplastic anemia. Sequenced input: sorted CD4+, CD8+, or CD8+CD57+ T cells (not recorded which) from PBMCs.

CDR3 bases: TGTGCCAGCAGTTTTGGGAGGCGCACAGATACGCAGTATTTT. Translation gives CASSFGRRTDTQYF. The V gene is TRBV12-3 or TRBV12-4, the J gene TRBJ2-3; TRBD2 might be the D (6 bases). V lost 3 bases, J lost 1 base, and 8 bases lay in between. The length of the CDR3 is 14 residues.